This T cell receptor (beta chain) derives from a study of OX40 agonist ivuxolimab in advanced cancers. Turning to the study itself: Patients were infused with ivuxolimab every 2 weeks at 0.01 to 10 mg/kg. Partial responses were achieved by three patients: one hepatocellular carcinoma, two cutaneous melanoma. Regarding the study as a whole: Partial responders treated at 0.1-3.0 mg/kg exhibited clonal expansion among the lowest measured. Expanded peripheral T cells had an undetermined antigen specificity.

Clones were read by immunoSEQ multiplex PCR, and TCRdb kept only the in-frame ones, dropping some. The table shows tens of thousands of clones, with roughly 80% occurring only once. With respect to this clone: Its antigen is not identified.

Material: CD4+ or CD8+ T cells sorted from blood, obtained in a trial of the OX40 agonist ivuxolimab. This receptor was taken from an adult with an advanced solid tumor such as melanoma, head and neck, liver or kidney cancer.

The DNA for the CDR3 is TGTGCCAGCAGCCCCCGACAGGGAACTCGTACTGAAGCTTTCTTT. Translating it yields CASSPRQGTRTEAFF. The chain recombines TRBV7-9 with TRBJ1-1; 7 bases are shared with TRBD1. After removal of 5 bases from V and 5 bases from J, the junction contained 11 bases not matched to a gene. Germline V lookup: CDR1 SEHNR, CDR2 FQNEAQ (reference sequence). The CDR3 runs 15 residues. The whole variable domain, filled in from reference TRBV7-9 and TRBJ1-1, reads DTGVSQNPRHKITKRGQNVTFRCDPISEHNRLYWYRQTLGQGPEFLTYFQNEAQLEKSRLLSDRFSAERPKGSFSTLEIQRTEQGDSAMYLCASSPRQGTRTEAFFGQGTRLTVV.